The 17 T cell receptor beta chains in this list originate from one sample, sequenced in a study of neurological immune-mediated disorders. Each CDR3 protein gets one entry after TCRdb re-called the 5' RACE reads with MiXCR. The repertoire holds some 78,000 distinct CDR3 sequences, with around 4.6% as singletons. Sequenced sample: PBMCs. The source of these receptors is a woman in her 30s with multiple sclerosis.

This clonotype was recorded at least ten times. The CDR3: CATSVGEEAFF. The CDR3 DNA is TGTGCCACATCTGTGGGGGAGGAAGCTTTCTTT. The chain recombines TRBV19 with TRBJ1-1, with D possibly matching TRBD1 (5 bases). Trimming removed 10 bases at V and 8 bases at J, with 14 bases between. Germline CDR1 and CDR2: LNHDA and SQIVND (reference sequence). The CDR3 runs to 11 residues.

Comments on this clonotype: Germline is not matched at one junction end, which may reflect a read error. The CDR3 region has the DNA TGTGCCATCAGCAGGGGGCAGGATTCAACCCTCAACTTT. Translating it yields CAISRGQDSTLNF. The chain couples TRBV10-3 to TRBJ1-6, with 8 positions matching TRBD1. The germline V gene encodes CDR1 ENHRY and CDR2 SYGVKD. This CDR3 has 13 residues.

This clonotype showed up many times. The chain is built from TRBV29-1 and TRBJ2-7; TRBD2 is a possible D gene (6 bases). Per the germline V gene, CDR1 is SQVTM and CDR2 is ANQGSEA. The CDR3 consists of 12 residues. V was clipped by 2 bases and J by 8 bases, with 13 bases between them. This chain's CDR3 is CSVEQEGPQQYV. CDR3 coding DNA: TGCAGCGTTGAACAGGAGGGGCCTCAGCAGTACGTC.

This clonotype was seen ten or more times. The CDR3 DNA reads as TGTGCCATCAGTGAGGAATCTGGTGAGCAGTTCTTC. Its translation is CAISEESGEQFF. This sequence joins TRBV10-3 and TRBJ2-1; D is unclear. V lost 2 bases and J 9 bases, leaving 8 bases between the germline ends. There are 12 residues in the CDR3. Germline CDR1 reads ENHRY; CDR2 reads SYGVKD.

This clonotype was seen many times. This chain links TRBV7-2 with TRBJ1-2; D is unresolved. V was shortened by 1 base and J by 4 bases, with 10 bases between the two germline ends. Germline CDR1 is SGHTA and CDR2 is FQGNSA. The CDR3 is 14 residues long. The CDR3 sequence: CASSLVPDLYGYTF. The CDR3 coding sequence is TGTGCCAGCAGCTTAGTACCAGACCTCTATGGCTACACCTTC.

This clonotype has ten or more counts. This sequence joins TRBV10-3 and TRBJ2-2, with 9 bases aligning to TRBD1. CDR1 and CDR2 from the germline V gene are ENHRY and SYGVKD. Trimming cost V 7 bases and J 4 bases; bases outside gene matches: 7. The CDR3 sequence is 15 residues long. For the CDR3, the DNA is TGTGCCATCACTGACGGACAGGGGCGCACCGGGGAGCTGTTTTTT. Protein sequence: CAITDGQGRTGELFF.

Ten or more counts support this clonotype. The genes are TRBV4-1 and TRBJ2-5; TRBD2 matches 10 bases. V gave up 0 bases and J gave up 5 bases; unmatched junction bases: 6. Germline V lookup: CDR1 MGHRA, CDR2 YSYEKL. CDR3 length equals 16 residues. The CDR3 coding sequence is TGCGCCAGCAGCCAAGATCCCCTAGCGGGGGTGGAGACCCAGTACTTC. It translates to CASSQDPLAGVETQYF.

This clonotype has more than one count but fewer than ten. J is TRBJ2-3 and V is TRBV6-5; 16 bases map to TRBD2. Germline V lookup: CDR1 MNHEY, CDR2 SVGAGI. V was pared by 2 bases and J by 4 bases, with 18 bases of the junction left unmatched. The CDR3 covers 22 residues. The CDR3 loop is CASSYEGPGTSGRAVFSDTQYF. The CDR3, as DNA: TGTGCCAGCAGTTACGAGGGTCCCGGGACTAGCGGGAGGGCCGTTTTCTCAGATACGCAGTATTTT.

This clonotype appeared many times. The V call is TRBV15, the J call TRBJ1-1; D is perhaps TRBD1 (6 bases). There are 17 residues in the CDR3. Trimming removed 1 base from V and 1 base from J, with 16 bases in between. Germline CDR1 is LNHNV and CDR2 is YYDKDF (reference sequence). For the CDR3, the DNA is TGTGCCACCAGCAGAGGACCCGGGGACACCCGGAACACTGAAGCTTTCTTT. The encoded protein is CATSRGPGDTRNTEAFF.

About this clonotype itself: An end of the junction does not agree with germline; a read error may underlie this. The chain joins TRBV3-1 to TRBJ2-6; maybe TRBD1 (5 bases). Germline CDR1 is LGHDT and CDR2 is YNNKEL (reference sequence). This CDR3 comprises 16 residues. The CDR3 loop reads CASSYTGYSGVNVLTF. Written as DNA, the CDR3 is TGTGCCAGCAGCTACACAGGTTACTCTGGGGTCAACGTCCTGACTTTC.

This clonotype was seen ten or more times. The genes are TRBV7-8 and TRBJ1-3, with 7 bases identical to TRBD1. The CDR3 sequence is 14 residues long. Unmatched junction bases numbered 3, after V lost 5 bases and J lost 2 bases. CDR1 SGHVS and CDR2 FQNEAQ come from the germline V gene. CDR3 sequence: CASSRGTAGNTIYF. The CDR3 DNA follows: TGTGCCAGCAGCCGTGGGACAGCTGGAAACACCATATATTTT.

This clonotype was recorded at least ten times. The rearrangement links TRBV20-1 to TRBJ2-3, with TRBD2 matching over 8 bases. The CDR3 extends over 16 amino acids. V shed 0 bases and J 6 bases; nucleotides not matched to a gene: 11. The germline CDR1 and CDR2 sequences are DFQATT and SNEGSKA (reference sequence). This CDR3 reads CSARDVPGLDGDTQYF. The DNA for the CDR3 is TGCAGTGCTAGAGACGTACCGGGACTAGACGGGGATACGCAGTATTTT.

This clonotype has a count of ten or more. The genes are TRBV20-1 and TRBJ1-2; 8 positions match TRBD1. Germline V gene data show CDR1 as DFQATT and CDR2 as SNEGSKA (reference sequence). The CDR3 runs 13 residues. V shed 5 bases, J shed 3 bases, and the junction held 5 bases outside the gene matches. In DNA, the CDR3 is TGCAGTGCTTGGGACAGGAGATACTATGGCTACACCTTC. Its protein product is CSAWDRRYYGYTF.

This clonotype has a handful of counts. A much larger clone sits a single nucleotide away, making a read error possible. The CDR3 DNA is TGCAGTGCTAGGGCCGGGACAGGGATCTCACACCTCCACTTT. Protein sequence: CSARAGTGISHLHF. This chain joins TRBV20-1 and TRBJ1-6, with TRBD1 matching over 9 bases. CDR3 length equals 14 residues. Germline loops: CDR1 DFQATT, CDR2 SNEGSKA (reference sequence).

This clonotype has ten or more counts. CDR3 residues: CASRERTGAYNEQFF. In nucleotides, the CDR3 is TGCGCCAGCAGGGAGAGGACAGGGGCCTACAATGAGCAGTTCTTC. The chain combines TRBV5-1 with TRBJ2-1; 9 positions agree with TRBD1. CDR1 and CDR2 (germline): SGHRS, YFSETQ. The CDR3 covers 15 residues. J lost 2 bases, V lost 5 bases, and 5 bases had no gene match.

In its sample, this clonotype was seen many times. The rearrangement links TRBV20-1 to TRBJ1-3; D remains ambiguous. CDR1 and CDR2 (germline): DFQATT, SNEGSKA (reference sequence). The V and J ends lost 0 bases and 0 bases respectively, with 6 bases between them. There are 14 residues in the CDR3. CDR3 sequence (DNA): TGCAGTGCTAGAGACCAGGTCTCTGGAAACACCATATATTTT. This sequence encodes CSARDQVSGNTIYF.

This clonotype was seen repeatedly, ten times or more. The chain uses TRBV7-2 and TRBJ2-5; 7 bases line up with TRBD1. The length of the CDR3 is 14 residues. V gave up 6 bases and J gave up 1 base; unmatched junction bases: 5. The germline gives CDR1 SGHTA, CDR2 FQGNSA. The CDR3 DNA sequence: TGTGCCAGCAGGTTGGGACAGCTCCAAGAGACCCAGTACTTC. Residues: CASRLGQLQETQYF.